The 13 T cell receptor beta chains in this list originate from one sample, sequenced in a study of T cells in localized non-small cell lung cancer. TCRdb keeps only in-frame clones here, not all; method: immunoSEQ multiplex PCR. The sample lists 45,000 to 55,000 clones, roughly 89% occurring once. The specimen comprised peripheral blood, sampled before any cancer treatment. All receptors derive from a male donor aged 60 or over with stage III squamous cell lung carcinoma.

The chain uses TRBV27 and TRBJ2-3; D tentatively fits TRBD1 or TRBD2 (5 bases each). Germline lookup yields CDR1 MNHEY and CDR2 SMNVEV (reference sequence). Trimming removed 7 bases from V and 1 base from J, with 15 bases in between. The CDR3 is 15 amino acids. In DNA, the CDR3 is TGTGCCAGCAACAAAATGGGACGAGGCACAGATACGCAGTATTTT. This encodes CASNKMGRGTDTQYF.

In its sample, this clone was seen a few times. V gene TRBV14 combines with J gene TRBJ2-4, with a possible D match to TRBD2 (7 bases). Germline CDR1 SGHDN, CDR2 FVKESK. Trimming cost V 5 bases and J 6 bases, with 17 bases left between them. The CDR3 is made up of 15 amino acids. The CDR3 region has the DNA TGTGCCAGCAGCTACACCGGGGGGCACCGAAACATTCAGTACTTC. As protein: CASSYTGGHRNIQYF.

V gene TRBV28 combines with J gene TRBJ1-2; unclear D gene. Trimming took off 3 bases at V and 2 bases at J, with 4 bases between the two ends. The CDR3 is made up of 12 amino acids. Germline V lookup: CDR1 MDHEN, CDR2 SYDVKM. CDR3 sequence: CASSFLNYGYTF. The CDR3, as DNA: TGTGCCAGCAGTTTTCTCAACTATGGCTACACCTTC.

The gene calls are TRBV9 and TRBJ1-2; D call uncertain. Deletions cut 4 bases from V and 8 bases from J, with 18 bases between. The germline V gene has CDR1 SGDLS and CDR2 YYNGEE. The CDR3 sequence is 14 residues long. The CDR3 reads CASSPQRGGKGYTF. CDR3 nucleotides: TGTGCCAGCAGCCCCCAACGGGGAGGTAAAGGCTACACCTTC. Drawing the rest from reference TRBV9 and TRBJ1-2, the complete variable domain is DSGVTQTPKHLITATGQRVTLRCSPRSGDLSVYWYQQSLDQGLQFLIQYYNGEERAKGNILERFSAQQFPDLHSELNLSSLELGDSALYFCASSPQRGGKGYTFGSGTRLTVV.

The V gene is TRBV7-2, the J gene TRBJ1-5; a possible D gene is TRBD1 (5 bases). V was clipped by 6 bases and J by 4 bases, with 13 bases between them. This CDR3 has 14 residues. Per the germline V gene, CDR1 is SGHTA and CDR2 is FQGNSA. Here the CDR3 DNA reads TGTGCCAGCAGTCCAGGGCCCTGGAATCAGCCCCAGCATTTT. This codes for CASSPGPWNQPQHF.

The chain is built from TRBV5-1 and TRBJ1-2; D is unclear. V lost 3 bases, J lost 7 bases, and 16 bases lay in between. Germline CDR1 is SGHRS and CDR2 is YFSETQ. This CDR3 comprises 14 residues. In nucleotides, the CDR3 is TGCGCCAGCAGCTGGTCAACTGGAAGCGGTGGCTACACCTTC. Amino acid sequence: CASSWSTGSGGYTF.

This chain links TRBV5-1 with TRBJ2-3; D is possibly TRBD1 (6 bases). The CDR3 runs 13 residues. Germline V gene lookup returns CDR1 SGHRS and CDR2 YFSETQ. V gave up 9 bases and J gave up 0 bases, with 11 bases separating them. This CDR3 reads CATRTVSTDTQYF. The CDR3 DNA follows: TGCGCCACACGGACAGTGAGCACAGATACGCAGTATTTT.

This clone was seen only once. The chain is built from TRBV6-1 and TRBJ2-3; D is perhaps TRBD2 (6 bases). Germline CDR1 MNHNS, CDR2 SASEGT. The CDR3 loop spans 14 amino acids. V lost 8 bases and J 4 bases, leaving 16 bases between the germline ends. DNA of the CDR3: TGTGCCAGCCCCCGGCCAGGGAGGTCAGATACGCAGTATTTT. It specifies CASPRPGRSDTQYF.

The count of this clone is one. This chain joins TRBV6-5 and TRBJ2-1, with D hard to call. The CDR3 extends over 14 amino acids. Germline CDR1 and CDR2: MNHEY and SVGAGI. V lost 2 bases to trimming and J lost 4 bases, with 9 bases between them. CDR3 DNA: TGTGCCAGCAGTTACGGTCCCGATTACAATGAGCAGTTCTTC. Its protein product is CASSYGPDYNEQFF.

The V gene is TRBV7-6, the J gene TRBJ2-3; D remains ambiguous. Trimming pared 2 bases from V and 4 bases from J, leaving 7 bases between. Germline loops: CDR1 SGHVS, CDR2 FNYEAQ. The CDR3 is made up of 13 amino acids. CDR3 in DNA: TGTGCCAGCAGCTTACGGACCTCAGATACGCAGTATTTT. Its protein is CASSLRTSDTQYF.

The rearrangement links TRBV7-2 to TRBJ1-5; the D is unclear. V was pared by 4 bases and J by 7 bases, with 11 bases between. The CDR3 sequence is 13 residues long. Germline CDR1 and CDR2: SGHTA and FQGNSA. In DNA, the CDR3 is TGTGCCAGCAGCTCTAATGCGCTCCAGCCCCAGCATTTT. This translates into CASSSNALQPQHF.

The chain links TRBV2 to TRBJ2-3; 8 bases fit TRBD1. Unmatched junction bases numbered 7, after V lost 7 bases and J lost 4 bases. The CDR3 spans 14 residues. The germline gives CDR1 SNHLY, CDR2 FYNNEI. This chain's CDR3 is CASTLQGAADTQYF. As DNA, the CDR3 is TGTGCCAGCACCTTGCAGGGGGCCGCAGATACGCAGTATTTT.

This clone was found a few times. The rearrangement links TRBV28 to TRBJ2-1; 7 bases agree with TRBD2. CDR3 length equals 15 residues. After removal of 8 bases from V and 9 bases from J, the junction contained 16 bases not matched to a gene. Per the germline V gene, CDR1 is MDHEN and CDR2 is SYDVKM. CDR3 in DNA: TGTGCCAGCGCGCAGGGACTAACCCCGGGGACTGAGCAGTTCTTC. Its translation is CASAQGLTPGTEQFF. The full variable domain, rest sourced from reference TRBV28 and TRBJ2-1, is DVKVTQSSRYLVKRTGEKVFLECVQDMDHENMFWYRQDPGLGLRLIYFSYDVKMKEKGDIPEGYSVSREKKERFSLILESASTNQTSMYLCASAQGLTPGTEQFFGPGTRLTVL.